This T cell receptor (beta chain) was obtained from a study of cytomegalovirus exposure and HLA in healthy donors. The table came from immunoSEQ multiplex PCR; TCRdb's copy has only in-frame clones and leaves some out. The sample includes under 350,000 clones, just over 85% of them seen just once. The CDR3 extends over 14 amino acids. The germline gives CDR1 SGHRS, CDR2 YFSETQ. The ends were cut back, 1 base at V and 0 bases at J, with 6 bases in the middle. A roughly 120-subject validation cohort, separate from the approximately 610-subject first cohort, supplied the donors. The chain recombines TRBV5-1 with TRBJ2-3; D is uncertain. The sequence was obtained from a woman in her late teens or twenties in good health and CMV-seronegative. Sequencing was carried out using PBMCs. The CDR3 loop is CASSLSQSTDTQYF. CDR3 DNA sequence: TGCGCCAGCAGCTTGTCCCAGAGCACAGATACGCAGTATTTT.